This entry lists 21 T cell receptor beta chains sequenced from one sample in a study of blood T cell repertoires in COVID-19. Profiling relied on immunoSEQ multiplex PCR, and the TCRdb table lists in-frame clones only, not all of them. The sample has roughly 120,000 clones, over 65% seen once. The specimen sequenced was peripheral blood. The source is a human donor with acute or convalescent COVID-19. The donor label of this sample is uncertain.

By proportion, this clone is medium-sized (0.01 to 0.1%). V usage is TRBV5-1 and J usage is TRBJ1-6; D perhaps matches TRBD1 (5 bases). With 4 bases removed from V and 0 bases from J, the gap between germline ends came to 14 bases. Germline loops: CDR1 SGHRS, CDR2 YFSETQ. The CDR3 spans 17 residues. The CDR3: CASSRQTQSSYNSPLHF. DNA of the CDR3: TGCGCCAGCAGCCGACAGACCCAAAGCTCCTATAATTCACCCCTCCACTTT.

The chain employs TRBV5-1 and TRBJ1-1; possibly TRBD1 for D (5 bases). Trimming took 6 bases from V and 4 from J, leaving 13 bases between them. This CDR3 is 13 amino acids long. Germline CDR1 is SGHRS and CDR2 is YFSETQ. The CDR3 sequence: CASTLAGVTEAFF. CDR3 nucleotides: TGCGCCAGCACCCTGGCGGGGGTCACTGAAGCTTTCTTT.

This chain uses TRBV28 with TRBJ2-1, with D possibly TRBD2 on 6 matching bases. Between the trimmed V and J ends, which lost 8 bases and 4 bases, there was a span of 12 bases. The CDR3 length is 13 residues. Per the germline V gene, CDR1 is MDHEN and CDR2 is SYDVKM. The CDR3 spells CASGGERYNEQFF. CDR3 DNA: TGTGCCAGCGGCGGGGAACGGTACAATGAGCAGTTCTTC.

The V and J genes are TRBV7-3 and TRBJ2-7; D is uncertain. V lost 0 bases, J lost 0 bases, and 3 bases lay in between. The V gene's germline CDR1 is SGHTA and CDR2 FQGTGA. This CDR3 contains 13 residues. This CDR3 is CASSLTASYEQYF. The CDR3 nucleotides are TGTGCCAGCAGCTTAACAGCCTCCTACGAGCAGTACTTC.

The chain employs TRBV6-1 and TRBJ1-5; no clear D. CDR1 MNHNS and CDR2 SASEGT come from the germline V gene. This CDR3 comprises 19 residues. V was clipped by 4 bases and J by 0 bases, with 22 bases between them. The CDR3 DNA follows: TGTGCCAGCAGTGGGGGAGGACGGTCTATCCTTGTTAGCAATCAGCCCCAGCATTTT. Encoded protein: CASSGGGRSILVSNQPQHF.

This clone was observed a handful of times. The rearrangement links TRBV7-8 to TRBJ2-3, with 10 bases that match TRBD2. This CDR3 has 15 amino acids. CDR1 and CDR2 from the germline V gene are SGHVS and FQNEAQ. V gave up 5 bases and J gave up 1 base; unmatched junction bases: 3. The CDR3 nucleotides read TGTGCCAGCAGCCTTCTAGCGGGGGGCACAGATACGCAGTATTTT. Protein product: CASSLLAGGTDTQYF.

To note about this clone: Germline is not matched at one junction end, which may reflect a read error. The chain links TRBV5-1 to TRBJ2-5; no reliable D call. There are 15 residues in the CDR3. Germline CDR1 and CDR2: SGHRS and YFSETQ. The CDR3 bases are TGCGTCAGCAGCTTGGTCGCGACTGGTCGAGAGACCCAGTACTTC. It is translated as CVSSLVATGRETQYF.

The chain employs TRBV7-2 and TRBJ2-3, with TRBD2 identical over 7 bases. The CDR3 loop spans 15 amino acids. The V segment lost 6 bases and the J segment 3 bases; nucleotides outside the gene matches: 9. Per germline, CDR1 SGHTA and CDR2 FQGNSA. This CDR3 reads CASRSLPGGTDTQYF. Written as DNA, the CDR3 is TGTGCCAGCAGATCCCTACCGGGGGGTACAGATACGCAGTATTTT.

The chain links TRBV29-1 to TRBJ2-5; 8 bases line up with TRBD1. J lost 3 bases, V lost 2 bases, and 5 bases had no gene match. The germline CDR1 and CDR2 sequences are SQVTM and ANQGSEA. The CDR3 length is 14 residues. Here the CDR3 reads CSVEPPTGEETQYF. The CDR3 DNA reads as TGCAGCGTTGAACCTCCGACAGGGGAAGAGACCCAGTACTTC. The full variable domain, its missing parts supplied by reference TRBV29-1 and TRBJ2-5, is SAVISQKPSRDICQRGTSLTIQCQVDSQVTMMFWYRQQPGQSLTLIATANQGSEATYESGFVIDKFPISRPNLTFSTLTVSNMSPEDSSIYLCSVEPPTGEETQYFGPGTRLLVL.

The chain combines TRBV19 with TRBJ1-6; 7 positions match TRBD1. With 3 bases clipped from V and 1 base from J, the junction kept 9 bases outside the gene matches. Germline V lookup: CDR1 LNHDA, CDR2 SQIVND (reference sequence). There are 18 residues in the CDR3. The DNA for the CDR3 is TGTGCCAGTAGTATGGACAGGTCGGGGTCATCCTATAATTCACCCCTCCACTTT. Amino acids: CASSMDRSGSSYNSPLHF.

V usage is TRBV24-1 and J usage is TRBJ1-2, with TRBD1 as a possible D gene (5 bases). Trimming took off 0 bases at V and 8 bases at J, with 9 bases between the two ends. This CDR3 has 13 amino acids. The germline gives CDR1 KGHDR, CDR2 SFDVKD. The CDR3 here is CATSDLSGVGYTF. For the CDR3, the DNA is TGTGCCACCAGTGATTTGTCGGGGGTCGGCTACACCTTC.

This clone turned up a few times. The rearrangement uses TRBV5-6 and TRBJ2-7; tentative D call: TRBD1 (5 bases). The CDR3 is 16 amino acids. Trimming cost V 4 bases and J 2 bases, with 19 bases left between them. Germline lookup yields CDR1 SGHDT and CDR2 YYEEEE. Here the CDR3 DNA reads TGTGCCAGCAGCCTTAACCTGCGCAGGGCCCCCTACGAGCAGTACTTC. This codes for CASSLNLRRAPYEQYF.

V gene TRBV19 combines with J gene TRBJ2-5, with no clear D. The V end lost 3 bases, the J end lost 5 bases, and 10 bases lay between the germline ends. The CDR3 contains 13 residues. Per germline, CDR1 LNHDA and CDR2 SQIVND (reference sequence). CDR3 sequence (DNA): TGTGCCAGTAGTATTGGCCTGAGGGAGACCCAGTACTTC. Amino acid sequence: CASSIGLRETQYF. Full variable domain (missing parts from reference TRBV19 and TRBJ2-5): DGGITQSPKYLFRKEGQNVTLSCEQNLNHDAMYWYRQDPGQGLRLIYYSQIVNDFQKGDIAEGYSVSREKKESFPLTVTSAQKNPTAFYLCASSIGLRETQYFGPGTRLLVL.

Points on this clone: The same CDR3 arises from other DNA sequences in this sample as well. The chain combines TRBV6-5 with TRBJ2-5, with 8 positions matching TRBD1. This CDR3 is built from 12 residues. Germline V CDR1 and CDR2: MNHEY, SVGAGI. V shed 5 bases, J shed 5 bases, and the junction held 1 base outside the gene matches. The DNA for the CDR3 is TGTGCCAGCAGTAGGACAGGGGAGACCCAGTACTTC. As protein: CASSRTGETQYF.

This clone was observed at least ten times. The CDR3 coding sequence is TGTGCCAGCAGTCTAACAGATACGCAGTATTTT. As protein: CASSLTDTQYF. The rearrangement links TRBV12-3 or TRBV12-4 to TRBJ2-3, with unresolved D. CDR3 size: 11 residues. V shed 5 bases and J shed 3 bases, with 3 bases lying between them.

V gene TRBV20-1 combines with J gene TRBJ2-7; D is perhaps TRBD2 (5 bases). The CDR3 sequence is 10 residues long. Germline V gene sequence: CDR1 DFQATT, CDR2 SNEGSKA (reference sequence). The V and J ends lost 5 bases and 3 bases respectively, with 5 bases between them. The CDR3: CSAGSYEQYF. CDR3 nucleotide sequence: TGCAGTGCTGGGAGCTACGAGCAGTACTTC.

This clone was detected a few times. This sequence joins TRBV12-3 or TRBV12-4 and TRBJ1-4; maybe TRBD1 (6 bases). The CDR3 runs 11 residues. V lost 5 bases and J 11 bases, leaving 9 bases between the germline ends. The CDR3 DNA reads TGTGCCAGCAGTCTACAGGGCAAACTGTTTTTT. Its translation: CASSLQGKLFF.

The count of this clone is one. The chain has TRBV19 and TRBJ2-4, with D possibly being TRBD2 (6 bases). Trimming cost V 5 bases and J 3 bases, with 11 bases left between them. This CDR3 has 14 amino acids. Germline V gene data show CDR1 as LNHDA and CDR2 as SQIVND (reference sequence). The CDR3 coding sequence is TGTGCCAGTAGTCCGGGGGACGTCAAAAACATTCAGTACTTC. It codes for CASSPGDVKNIQYF.

The V call is TRBV6-6, the J call TRBJ1-3; maybe TRBD1 (6 bases). V dropped 6 bases and J dropped 0 bases, with 15 bases sitting between them. Germline lookup yields CDR1 MNHNY and CDR2 SVGAGI (reference sequence). The CDR3 has 16 residues. As DNA, the CDR3 is TGTGCCAGCAGGGGATGGGGGGGCCCCTCTGGAAACACCATATATTTT. Protein product: CASRGWGGPSGNTIYF.

This clone was picked up a small number of times. The rearrangement uses TRBV5-4 and TRBJ2-6, with TRBD1 as a possible D gene (6 bases). The CDR3 runs to 14 residues. Germline CDR1 SGHNT, CDR2 YYREEE (reference sequence). The germline V and J ends were trimmed by 3 bases and 4 bases, with 8 bases remaining between them. The CDR3: CASSSGAGANVLTF. The CDR3 bases are TGTGCCAGCAGCTCAGGGGCGGGGGCCAACGTCCTGACTTTC.

This chain joins TRBV27 and TRBJ1-2, with 7 bases that match TRBD1. V lost 5 bases to trimming and J lost 4 bases; unmatched junction nucleotides: 4. CDR3 size: 13 residues. Germline loops: CDR1 MNHEY, CDR2 SMNVEV (reference sequence). CDR3 loop: CASSPRTGYGYTF. CDR3 nucleotides: TGTGCCAGCAGTCCTCGGACAGGCTATGGCTACACCTTC.